The 12 T cell receptor beta chains presented below share a single source sample, sequenced in a study of radiation and T cells in renal cell carcinoma. Regarding time point: baseline pretreatment blood. Treatment noted: 15 Gy SBRT to primary tumor, nephrectomy 4 weeks later. Generated by immunoSEQ multiplex PCR, the TCRdb table keeps only in-frame clones and is missing some. The table includes 110,000 to 150,000 clones, 88% detected once. Sequencing used blood, obtained from a patient whose treatment included radiotherapy and nephrectomy. The receptors originated from a woman aged 50 to 60 with renal cell carcinoma.

This clone occurred once. V gene TRBV5-1 combines with J gene TRBJ2-5; perhaps TRBD1 as D (5 bases). This CDR3 has 15 amino acids. The V gene's germline CDR1 is SGHRS and CDR2 YFSETQ. Deletions cut 0 bases from V and 1 base from J, with 10 bases between. CDR3 loop: CASSLAGRPQETQYF. The CDR3, as DNA: TGCGCCAGCAGCTTGGCAGGGCGGCCCCAAGAGACCCAGTACTTC.

The rearrangement joins TRBV6-6 to TRBJ1-1; weak D call: TRBD1 (5 bases). With 2 bases removed from V and 10 bases from J, the gap between germline ends came to 23 bases. CDR1 is MNHNY, CDR2 SVGAGI, per germline (reference sequence). This CDR3 contains 16 residues. In nucleotides, the CDR3 is TGTGCCAGCAGTTACCCCGTTGATTGGACAACAATGTCAGCTTTCTTT. It is translated as CASSYPVDWTTMSAFF.

The V call is TRBV14, the J call TRBJ1-6; D is unresolved. The CDR3 extends over 15 amino acids. V lost 0 bases, J lost 7 bases, and 10 bases lay in between. Germline lookup yields CDR1 SGHDN and CDR2 FVKESK. CDR3 loop: CASSQDVGPNSPLHF. CDR3 in DNA: TGTGCCAGCAGCCAAGATGTTGGGCCGAATTCACCCCTCCACTTT.

The gene calls are TRBV16 and TRBJ1-3; 10 nucleotides agree with TRBD1. The germline V gene encodes CDR1 KGHSY and CDR2 FQNENV. The CDR3 totals 15 residues. V gave up 4 bases and J gave up 4 bases; unmatched junction bases: 4. CDR3 region: CASSRQGASGNTIYF. The CDR3 bases are TGTGCCAGCAGCCGACAGGGGGCCTCCGGAAACACCATATATTTT.

The chain uses TRBV19 and TRBJ1-5; possibly TRBD1 for D (5 bases). This CDR3 is built from 14 residues. Deletions cut 5 bases from V and 7 bases from J, with 15 bases between. Germline CDR1 LNHDA, CDR2 SQIVND (reference sequence). The DNA for the CDR3 is TGTGCCAGTAGTGCAAACATGGAGGGGCAGCCCCAGCATTTT. Translation gives CASSANMEGQPQHF.

The rearrangement joins TRBV5-5 to TRBJ1-5, with 8 bases aligning to TRBD1. The J segment lost 1 base and the V segment lost 4 bases, leaving 16 bases of the junction unmatched. CDR3 length: 19 amino acids. Germline V gene lookup returns CDR1 SGHKS and CDR2 YYEKEE (reference sequence). CDR3 in DNA: TGTGCCAGCAGCGACCGGGACAGGAGTTTTTCGGCAAGCAATCAGCCCCAGCATTTT. It is translated as CASSDRDRSFSASNQPQHF.

This chain uses TRBV6-6 with TRBJ2-5; D is unresolved. The V gene's germline CDR1 is MNHNY and CDR2 SVGAGI (reference sequence). Trimming removed 3 bases at V and 1 base at J, with 6 bases between. The CDR3 has 13 residues. For the CDR3, the DNA is TGTGCCAGCAGTTATTGGTCCCAAGAGACCCAGTACTTC. This sequence encodes CASSYWSQETQYF.

The chain is built from TRBV5-1 and TRBJ2-5; D might be TRBD1 or TRBD2, each matching 6 bases. V lost 4 bases and J 5 bases, leaving 18 bases between the germline ends. The germline V gene has CDR1 SGHRS and CDR2 YFSETQ. CDR3 length: 15 amino acids. The DNA of the CDR3 is TGCGCCAGCAGCCCTCCCTTGGGGGGCCGGGAGACCCAGTACTTC. Its translation is CASSPPLGGRETQYF.

This chain joins TRBV5-6 and TRBJ2-2; unclear D gene. Germline CDR1 reads SGHDT; CDR2 reads YYEEEE. Trimming took 0 bases from V and 4 from J, leaving 13 bases between them. The CDR3 is made up of 16 amino acids. The CDR3 region is CASSLEESYFTGELFF. For the CDR3, the DNA is TGTGCCAGCAGCTTGGAAGAGAGTTATTTCACCGGGGAGCTGTTTTTT.

The V and J genes are TRBV7-9 and TRBJ2-5; tentatively, D is TRBD1 (5 bases). The CDR3 is 15 amino acids. The V and J ends lost 5 bases and 4 bases respectively, with 17 bases between them. Germline V gene lookup returns CDR1 SEHNR and CDR2 FQNEAQ (reference sequence). The CDR3 region is CASSREWGVGETQYF. In DNA form, the CDR3 reads TGTGCCAGCAGCCGAGAGTGGGGCGTTGGAGAGACCCAGTACTTC. Together with reference TRBV7-9 and TRBJ2-5, the CDR3 gives the full variable domain: DTGVSQNPRHKITKRGQNVTFRCDPISEHNRLYWYRQTLGQGPEFLTYFQNEAQLEKSRLLSDRFSAERPKGSFSTLEIQRTEQGDSAMYLCASSREWGVGETQYFGPGTRLLVL.

This clone was counted a few times. The V and J genes are TRBV19 and TRBJ2-7, with a possible D match to TRBD2 (5 bases). The CDR3 consists of 13 residues. With 4 bases removed from V and 7 bases from J, the gap between germline ends came to 14 bases. CDR1 and CDR2 (germline): LNHDA, SQIVND (reference sequence). DNA for the CDR3: TGTGCCAGTAGTACCCCCGGGGTACGGGAGCAGTACTTC. This codes for CASSTPGVREQYF.

The rearrangement joins TRBV27 to TRBJ1-4; D uncertain. Deletions cut 2 bases from V and 5 bases from J, with 9 bases between. CDR1 and CDR2 (germline): MNHEY, SMNVEV (reference sequence). This CDR3 comprises 14 residues. The CDR3 coding sequence is TGTGCCAGCAGTTTACTCTACGGAAATGAAAAACTGTTTTTT. Translated, it gives CASSLLYGNEKLFF.